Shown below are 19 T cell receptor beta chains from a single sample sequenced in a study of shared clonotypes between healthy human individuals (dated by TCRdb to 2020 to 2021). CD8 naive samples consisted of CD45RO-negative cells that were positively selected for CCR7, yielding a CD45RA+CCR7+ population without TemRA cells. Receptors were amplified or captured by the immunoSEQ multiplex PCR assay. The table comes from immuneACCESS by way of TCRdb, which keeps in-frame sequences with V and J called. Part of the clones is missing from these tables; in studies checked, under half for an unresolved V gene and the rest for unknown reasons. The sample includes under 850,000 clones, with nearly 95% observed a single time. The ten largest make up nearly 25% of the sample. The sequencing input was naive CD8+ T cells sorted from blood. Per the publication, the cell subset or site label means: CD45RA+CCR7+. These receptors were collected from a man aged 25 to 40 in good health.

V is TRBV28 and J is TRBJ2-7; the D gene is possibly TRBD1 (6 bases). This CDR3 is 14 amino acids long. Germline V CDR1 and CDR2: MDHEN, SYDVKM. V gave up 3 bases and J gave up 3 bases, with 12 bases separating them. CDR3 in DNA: TGTGCCAGCAGTTTTCGGGACACCCACTACGAGCAGTACTTC. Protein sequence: CASSFRDTHYEQYF.

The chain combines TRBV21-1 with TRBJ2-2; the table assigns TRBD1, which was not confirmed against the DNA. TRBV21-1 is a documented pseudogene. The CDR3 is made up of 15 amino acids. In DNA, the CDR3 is TGTGCCAGCAGCAAAGGCAGGTGGCGCACCGGGGAGCTGTTTTTT. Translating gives CASSKGRWRTGELFF.

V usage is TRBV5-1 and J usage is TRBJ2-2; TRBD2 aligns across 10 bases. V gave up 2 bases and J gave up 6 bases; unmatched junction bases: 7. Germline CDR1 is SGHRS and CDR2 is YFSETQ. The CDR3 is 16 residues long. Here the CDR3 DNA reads TGCGCCAGCAGCTTCAGCGGCCTAGCGGGAGCCGGGGAGCTGTTTTTT. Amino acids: CASSFSGLAGAGELFF.

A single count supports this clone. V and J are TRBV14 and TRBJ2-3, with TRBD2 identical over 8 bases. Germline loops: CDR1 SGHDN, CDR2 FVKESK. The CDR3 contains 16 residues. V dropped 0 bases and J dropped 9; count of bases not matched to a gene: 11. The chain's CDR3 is CASSQDRSLAGKTQYF. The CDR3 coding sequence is TGTGCCAGCAGCCAAGATCGGTCGTTAGCGGGAAAGACGCAGTATTTT.

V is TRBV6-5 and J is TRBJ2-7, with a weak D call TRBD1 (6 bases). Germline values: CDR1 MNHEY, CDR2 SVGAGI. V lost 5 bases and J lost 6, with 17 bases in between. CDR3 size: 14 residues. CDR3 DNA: TGTGCCAGCAGTCAGGGGTCGATCTTGGGCGAGCAGTACTTC. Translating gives CASSQGSILGEQYF.

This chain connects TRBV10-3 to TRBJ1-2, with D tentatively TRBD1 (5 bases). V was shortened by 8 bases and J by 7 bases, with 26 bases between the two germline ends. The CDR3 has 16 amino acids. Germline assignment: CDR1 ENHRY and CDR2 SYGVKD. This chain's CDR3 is CAIHGAVLPHPGGYTF. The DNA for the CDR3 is TGTGCCATCCACGGGGCAGTCCTCCCCCATCCGGGTGGCTACACCTTC.

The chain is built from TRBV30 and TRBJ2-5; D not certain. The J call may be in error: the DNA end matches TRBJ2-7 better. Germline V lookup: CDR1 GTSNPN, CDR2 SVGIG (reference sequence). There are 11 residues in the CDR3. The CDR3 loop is CAWSGTYEQYF. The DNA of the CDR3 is TGTGCCTGGAGCGGTACCTACGAGCAGTACTTC.

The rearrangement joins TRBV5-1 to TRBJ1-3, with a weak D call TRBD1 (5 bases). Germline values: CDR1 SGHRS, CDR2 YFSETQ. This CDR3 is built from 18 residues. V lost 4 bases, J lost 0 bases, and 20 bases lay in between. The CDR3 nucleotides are TGCGCCAGCAGCCTGATTGGGGACCCCAGGGTCTCTGGAAACACCATATATTTT. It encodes CASSLIGDPRVSGNTIYF.

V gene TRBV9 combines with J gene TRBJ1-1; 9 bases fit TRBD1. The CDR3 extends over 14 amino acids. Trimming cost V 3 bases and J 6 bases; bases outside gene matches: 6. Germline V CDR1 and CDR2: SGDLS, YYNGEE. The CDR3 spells CASSAGQGGAEAFF. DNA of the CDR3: TGTGCCAGCAGCGCGGGACAGGGTGGGGCTGAAGCTTTCTTT. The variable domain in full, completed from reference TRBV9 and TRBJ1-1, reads DSGVTQTPKHLITATGQRVTLRCSPRSGDLSVYWYQQSLDQGLQFLIQYYNGEERAKGNILERFSAQQFPDLHSELNLSSLELGDSALYFCASSAGQGGAEAFFGQGTRLTVV.

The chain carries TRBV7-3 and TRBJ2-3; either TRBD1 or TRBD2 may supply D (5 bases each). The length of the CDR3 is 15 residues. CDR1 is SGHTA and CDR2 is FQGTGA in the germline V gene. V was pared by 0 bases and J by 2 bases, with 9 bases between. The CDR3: CASSLTFGATDTQYF. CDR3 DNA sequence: TGTGCCAGCAGCTTAACGTTCGGGGCCACAGATACGCAGTATTTT.

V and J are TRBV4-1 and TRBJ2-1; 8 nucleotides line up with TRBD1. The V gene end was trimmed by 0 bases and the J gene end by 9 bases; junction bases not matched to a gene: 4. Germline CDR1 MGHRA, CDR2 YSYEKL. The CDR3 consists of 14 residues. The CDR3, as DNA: TGCGCCAGCAGCCAAGACCGACAGGGGATTGAGCAGTTCTTC. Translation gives CASSQDRQGIEQFF.

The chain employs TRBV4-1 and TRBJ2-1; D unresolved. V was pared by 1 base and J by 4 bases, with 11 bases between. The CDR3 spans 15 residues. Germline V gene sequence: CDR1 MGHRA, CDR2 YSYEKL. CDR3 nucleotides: TGCGCCAGCAGCCAAGGAGTAGCCCTATACAATGAGCAGTTCTTC. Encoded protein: CASSQGVALYNEQFF.

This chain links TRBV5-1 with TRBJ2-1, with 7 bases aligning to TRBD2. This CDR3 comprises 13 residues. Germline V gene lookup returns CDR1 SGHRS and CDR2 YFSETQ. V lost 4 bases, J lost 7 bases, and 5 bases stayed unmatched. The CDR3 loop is CASSPWGGNEQFF. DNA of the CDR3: TGCGCCAGCAGCCCCTGGGGGGGGAATGAGCAGTTCTTC.

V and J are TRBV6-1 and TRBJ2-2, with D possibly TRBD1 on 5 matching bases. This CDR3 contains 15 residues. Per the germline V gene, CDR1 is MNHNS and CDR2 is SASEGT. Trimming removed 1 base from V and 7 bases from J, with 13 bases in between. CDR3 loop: CASSEVPGLVGELFF. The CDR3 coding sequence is TGTGCCAGCAGTGAAGTGCCAGGGTTGGTCGGGGAGCTGTTTTTT.

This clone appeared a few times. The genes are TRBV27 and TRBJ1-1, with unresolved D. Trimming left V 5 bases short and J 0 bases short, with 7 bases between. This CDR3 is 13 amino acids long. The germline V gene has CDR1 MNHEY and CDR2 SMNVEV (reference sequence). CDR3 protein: CASSPLLNTEAFF. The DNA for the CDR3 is TGTGCCAGCAGTCCCTTACTGAACACTGAAGCTTTCTTT.

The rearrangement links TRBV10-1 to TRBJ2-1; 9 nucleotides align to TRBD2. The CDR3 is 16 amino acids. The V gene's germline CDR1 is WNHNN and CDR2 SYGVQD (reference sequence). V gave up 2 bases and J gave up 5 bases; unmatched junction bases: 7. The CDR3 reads CASSELAGSPDNEQFF. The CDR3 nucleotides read TGCGCCAGCAGTGAGCTAGCGGGATCGCCGGACAATGAGCAGTTCTTC.

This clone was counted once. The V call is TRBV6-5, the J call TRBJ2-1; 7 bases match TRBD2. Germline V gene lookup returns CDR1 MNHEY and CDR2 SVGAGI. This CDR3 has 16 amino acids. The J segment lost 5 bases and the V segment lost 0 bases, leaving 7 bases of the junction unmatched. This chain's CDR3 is CASSYSLGEGHNEQFF. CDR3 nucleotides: TGTGCCAGCAGTTACTCCTTGGGGGAGGGCCACAATGAGCAGTTCTTC.

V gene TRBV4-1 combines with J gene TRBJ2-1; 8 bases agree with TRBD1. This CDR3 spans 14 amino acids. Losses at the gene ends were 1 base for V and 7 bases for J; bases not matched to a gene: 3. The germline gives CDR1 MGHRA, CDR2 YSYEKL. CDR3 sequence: CASSQVRGLNEQFF. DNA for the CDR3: TGCGCCAGCAGCCAAGTCAGGGGGCTTAATGAGCAGTTCTTC.

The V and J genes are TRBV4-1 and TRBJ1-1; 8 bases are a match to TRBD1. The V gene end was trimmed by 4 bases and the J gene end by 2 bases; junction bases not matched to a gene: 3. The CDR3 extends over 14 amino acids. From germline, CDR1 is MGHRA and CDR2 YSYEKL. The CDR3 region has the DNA TGCGCCAGCAGCCTAGGACAGGGAAACACTGAAGCTTTCTTT. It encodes CASSLGQGNTEAFF.